This entry lists 20 T cell receptor beta chains sequenced from one sample in a study of identical twins' blood T cells. MiXCR, applied by TCRdb to the 5' RACE reads, yields one record per CDR3 protein. The sample shows 350,000 to 400,000 distinct CDR3 sequences, roughly 28% of them seen only once. The sequenced sample was PBMCs. The receptors here all came from a woman aged 18 to 50 in good health.

This sequence joins TRBV3-1 and TRBJ1-2; 7 bases map to TRBD1. The germline V gene encodes CDR1 LGHDT and CDR2 YNNKEL (reference sequence). The CDR3 totals 15 residues. V dropped 4 bases and J dropped 3; count of bases not matched to a gene: 8. The CDR3 DNA reads as TGTGCCAGCAGCCCTGGGACAGAAGTTTACTATGGCTACACCTTC. Residues: CASSPGTEVYYGYTF.

The V call is TRBV7-2, the J call TRBJ2-1; D uncertain. V lost 5 bases and J lost 2, with 13 bases in between. The CDR3 has 15 residues. The germline V gene has CDR1 SGHTA and CDR2 FQGNSA. The chain's CDR3 is CASSPFSSTYNEQFF. Here the CDR3 DNA reads TGTGCCAGCAGCCCGTTCTCGTCTACCTACAATGAGCAGTTCTTC. Together with reference TRBV7-2 and TRBJ2-1, the CDR3 gives the full variable domain: GAGVSQSPSNKVTEKGKDVELRCDPISGHTALYWYRQSLGQGLEFLIYFQGNSAPDKSGLPSDRFSAERTGGSVSTLTIQRTQQEDSAVYLCASSPFSSTYNEQFFGPGTRLTVL.

CDR3 loop: CASSPTTKDTQYF. CDR3 coding DNA: TGTGCCAGCAGCCCGACTACGAAGGATACGCAGTATTTT. V and J are TRBV7-2 and TRBJ2-3, with D perhaps matching TRBD2 (5 bases). The ends were cut back, 5 bases at V and 6 bases at J, with 12 bases in the middle. Germline-derived CDR1 and CDR2 are SGHTA and FQGNSA. CDR3 length: 13 residues.

The rearrangement joins TRBV6-6 to TRBJ2-7; 8 nucleotides agree with TRBD1. The CDR3 is 16 residues long. V gave up 1 base and J gave up 2 bases; unmatched junction bases: 7. Germline CDR1 reads MNHNY; CDR2 reads SVGAGI (reference sequence). The DNA of the CDR3 is TGTGCCAGCAGTTACTTCTACCGGGACAGGCCCTACGAGCAGTACTTC. This sequence encodes CASSYFYRDRPYEQYF.

This clonotype was picked up a small number of times. The J gene is TRBJ1-1, the V gene TRBV25-1, with D hard to call. Trimming shortened V by 0 bases and J by 0 bases, and 17 bases separated the two germline ends. Looked up from germline, CDR1 is MGHDK and CDR2 is SYGVNS. The length of the CDR3 is 18 residues. This chain's CDR3 is CASSEYKGAASMNTEAFF. Written as DNA, the CDR3 is TGTGCCAGCAGTGAATATAAGGGCGCAGCTAGCATGAACACTGAAGCTTTCTTT.

This rearrangement joins TRBV20-1 to TRBJ2-2, with a possible D match to TRBD2 (5 bases). Germline V gene lookup returns CDR1 DFQATT and CDR2 SNEGSKA (reference sequence). The CDR3 covers 14 residues. The V end was cut by 6 bases, the J end by 1 base, with 12 bases between. The CDR3: CSAPRELNTGELFF. The CDR3, as DNA: TGCAGTGCGCCCCGGGAATTGAACACCGGGGAGCTGTTTTTT.

The genes are TRBV10-1 and TRBJ2-3, with 9 bases identical to TRBD2. This CDR3 spans 16 amino acids. V gave up 5 bases and J gave up 2 bases; unmatched junction bases: 8. Germline lookup yields CDR1 WNHNN and CDR2 SYGVQD (reference sequence). The CDR3 loop reads CASSPGVAGVTDTQYF. The CDR3 DNA sequence: TGCGCCAGCAGTCCCGGGGTAGCGGGGGTCACAGATACGCAGTATTTT.

The J gene is TRBJ1-2, the V gene TRBV24-1; D is undetermined. V lost 4 bases, J lost 2 bases, and 4 bases lay in between. The CDR3 is 12 residues long. Germline lookup yields CDR1 KGHDR and CDR2 SFDVKD. CDR3 sequence (DNA): TGTGCCACCAGTGACCCGAACTATGGCTACACCTTC. Translating it yields CATSDPNYGYTF.

This chain uses TRBV9 with TRBJ1-1; D unclear. The CDR3 length is 15 residues. V dropped 7 bases and J dropped 1 base, with 17 bases sitting between them. Germline V lookup: CDR1 SGDLS, CDR2 YYNGEE. The CDR3 nucleotides are TGTGCCAGCGGAGAATCCGTGGGTTCGAACACTGAAGCTTTCTTT. It specifies CASGESVGSNTEAFF.

V is TRBV11-2 and J is TRBJ1-2; D is undetermined. The CDR3 is made up of 13 amino acids. Trimming cost V 8 bases and J 0 bases, with 10 bases left between them. The germline V gene has CDR1 SGHAT and CDR2 FQNNGV. CDR3 loop: CASEAGANYGYTF. The CDR3 DNA is TGTGCCAGCGAGGCAGGAGCTAACTATGGCTACACCTTC.

Remarks on this clonotype: The CDR3 does not close with the conserved phenylalanine or tryptophan, likely indicating a read error. This rearrangement joins TRBV29-1 to TRBJ2-3, with D perhaps TRBD2 (6 bases). The CDR3 runs 14 residues. Germline V gene sequence: CDR1 SQVTM, CDR2 ANQGSEA. Trimming took 3 bases from V and 4 from J, leaving 14 bases between them. CDR3 in amino acids: CSVEGGNGADTQYV. CDR3 nucleotide sequence: TGCAGCGTTGAGGGCGGGAACGGTGCAGATACGCAGTATGTT.

The J gene is TRBJ2-1, the V gene TRBV4-3; possibly TRBD1 or TRBD2 for D (5 bases each). This CDR3 spans 17 amino acids. CDR1 and CDR2 (germline): LGHNA, YSLEER. Trimming cost V 3 bases and J 0 bases, with 15 bases left between them. CDR3: CASSQGPGTYSYNEQFF. CDR3 in DNA: TGCGCCAGCAGCCAGGGTCCCGGGACCTACTCCTACAATGAGCAGTTCTTC.

The chain links TRBV6-6 to TRBJ1-4; perhaps TRBD1 as D (5 bases). Between the trimmed V and J ends, which lost 4 bases and 1 base, there was a span of 13 bases. Germline V gives CDR1 MNHNY, CDR2 SVGAGI (reference sequence). This CDR3 region has 16 residues. CDR3 coding DNA: TGTGCCAGCAGTTTCCACCCTCAGGGAACTAATGAAAAACTGTTTTTT. Translating it yields CASSFHPQGTNEKLFF.

This clonotype appeared many times. The chain carries TRBV13 and TRBJ2-3, with D unresolved. V lost 5 bases and J 5 bases, leaving 8 bases between the germline ends. CDR1 PRHDT and CDR2 FYEKMQ come from the germline V gene (reference sequence). CDR3 size: 12 residues. In DNA, the CDR3 is TGTGCCAGCAGCCTTATAGGAGATACGCAGTATTTT. It codes for CASSLIGDTQYF.

This clonotype showed up just once. V usage is TRBV5-1 and J usage is TRBJ2-1; possibly TRBD2 for D (6 bases). The germline V and J ends were trimmed by 6 bases and 7 bases, with 14 bases remaining between them. Looked up from germline, CDR1 is SGHRS and CDR2 is YFSETQ. The CDR3 covers 13 residues. CDR3 amino acids: CASKGTGVNEQFF. The CDR3 DNA follows: TGCGCCAGCAAGGGGACTGGAGTAAATGAGCAGTTCTTC. The full variable domain, with the rest looked up from reference TRBV5-1 and TRBJ2-1, is KAGVTQTPRYLIKTRGQQVTLSCSPISGHRSVSWYQQTPGQGLQFLFEYFSETQRNKGNFPGRFSGRQFSNSRSEMNVSTLELGDSALYLCASKGTGVNEQFFGPGTRLTVL.

The V call is TRBV10-3, the J call TRBJ2-7; D uncertain. V shed 0 bases and J shed 2 bases, with 5 bases lying between them. Looked up from germline, CDR1 is ENHRY and CDR2 is SYGVKD. The CDR3 extends over 13 amino acids. The CDR3 reads CAISESTPYEQYF. The CDR3 DNA reads TGTGCCATCAGTGAGTCGACTCCCTACGAGCAGTACTTC.

V is TRBV19 and J is TRBJ1-1; D is perhaps TRBD1 (6 bases). Trimming stripped 4 bases from V and 12 bases from J, with 21 bases between. Germline assignment: CDR1 LNHDA and CDR2 SQIVND (reference sequence). The CDR3 spans 14 residues. The CDR3 reads CASSTQQGSGESFF. Here the CDR3 DNA reads TGTGCCAGTAGTACACAACAGGGATCGGGCGAATCTTTCTTT. Full variable domain (outside the CDR3, taken from reference TRBV19 and TRBJ1-1): DGGITQSPKYLFRKEGQNVTLSCEQNLNHDAMYWYRQDPGQGLRLIYYSQIVNDFQKGDIAEGYSVSREKKESFPLTVTSAQKNPTAFYLCASSTQQGSGESFFGQGTRLTVV.

The chain has TRBV12-5 and TRBJ2-2; D is perhaps TRBD2 (6 bases). CDR1 is LGHNT and CDR2 is FRNRAP in the germline V gene. This CDR3 has 15 residues. V was shortened by 0 bases and J by 7 bases, with 12 bases between the two germline ends. The CDR3 region is CASGLVRGFYGELFF. In nucleotides, the CDR3 is TGTGCTAGTGGTTTGGTCCGGGGGTTCTACGGGGAGCTGTTTTTT. The variable domain in full, completed from reference TRBV12-5 and TRBJ2-2, reads DARVTQTPRHKVTEMGQEVTMRCQPILGHNTVFWYRQTMMQGLELLAYFRNRAPLDDSGMPKDRFSAEMPDATLATLKIQPSEPRDSAVYFCASGLVRGFYGELFFGEGSRLTVL.

This clonotype has a handful of counts. The chain has TRBV6-5 and TRBJ2-7, with 7 bases identical to TRBD1. Germline CDR1 MNHEY, CDR2 SVGAGI. With V trimmed by 6 bases and J by 5 bases, 10 bases remained unmatched. The CDR3 totals 14 residues. The CDR3 is CASSLQQGRDEQYF. In nucleotides, the CDR3 is TGTGCCAGCAGCCTCCAACAGGGGAGAGACGAGCAGTACTTC.

This clonotype was picked up a small number of times. This chain joins TRBV9 and TRBJ2-3, with D unresolved. The CDR3 sequence is 13 residues long. The V and J ends lost 3 bases and 2 bases respectively, with 7 bases between them. CDR1 and CDR2 (germline): SGDLS, YYNGEE. This chain's CDR3 is CASSEELTDTQYF. The CDR3 coding sequence is TGTGCCAGCAGCGAGGAACTCACAGATACGCAGTATTTT.